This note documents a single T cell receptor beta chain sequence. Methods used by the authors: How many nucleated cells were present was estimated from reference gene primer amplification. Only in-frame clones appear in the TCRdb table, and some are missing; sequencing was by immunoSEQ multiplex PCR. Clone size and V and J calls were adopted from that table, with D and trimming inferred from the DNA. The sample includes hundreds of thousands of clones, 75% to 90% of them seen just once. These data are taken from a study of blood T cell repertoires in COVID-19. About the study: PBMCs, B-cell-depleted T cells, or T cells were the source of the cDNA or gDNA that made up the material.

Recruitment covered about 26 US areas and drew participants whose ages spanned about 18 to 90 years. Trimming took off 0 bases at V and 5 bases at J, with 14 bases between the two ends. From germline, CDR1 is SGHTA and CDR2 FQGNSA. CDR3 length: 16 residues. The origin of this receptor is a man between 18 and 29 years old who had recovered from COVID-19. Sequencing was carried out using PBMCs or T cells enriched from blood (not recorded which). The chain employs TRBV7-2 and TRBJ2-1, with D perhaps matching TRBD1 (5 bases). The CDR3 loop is CASSLAGRGRNNEQFF. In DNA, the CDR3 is TGTGCCAGCAGCTTAGCGGGTAGGGGCCGAAACAATGAGCAGTTCTTC. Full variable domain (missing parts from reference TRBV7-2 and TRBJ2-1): GAGVSQSPSNKVTEKGKDVELRCDPISGHTALYWYRQSLGQGLEFLIYFQGNSAPDKSGLPSDRFSAERTGGSVSTLTIQRTQQEDSAVYLCASSLAGRGRNNEQFFGPGTRLTVL.